What follows is one T cell receptor beta chain and its context. It lacks a known antigen. Base qualities are not at hand, and no much larger clone is one base apart. This specimen comes from a study of blood T cell repertoires in COVID-19 (TCRdb year 2020). As for the study more broadly: Collaborator samples came from the United States, Italy and Spain and covered acute and convalescent phases of COVID-19. The prospective study material was composed of cDNA or gDNA derived from T cells, B-cell-depleted T cells, or PBMCs. Subjects who had been exposed to COVID-19, were actively infected with it, or had recovered from it provided the deeply sampled blood TCRbeta repertoires that made up the dataset. The repertoires were released in a freely available public database meant as a resource for research on the immune response to SARS-CoV-2. Samples came from the ongoing ImmuneRACE study (first 160 participants) plus 1,254 subjects from 6 global collaborators. Sample metadata almost always included a de-identified subject ID, COVID-19 status, age in years and sex. Where available, HLA class I and class II types were obtained from metadata supplied by the sample provider rather than from assay-based typing.

Collaborating institutions collected whole blood in K2EDTA tubes following their own protocols. For TCRbeta analysis, collaborators shipped samples in one of three forms: frozen whole blood, isolated PBMCs, or DNA extracted from either of those sample types. TCRbeta CDR3 regions were amplified from genomic DNA by means of the immunoSEQ Assay, a bias-controlled multiplex PCR. As for the authors' bioinformatics: Nucleated cell counts per sample were estimated from amplification of reference gene primers within the assay. To quantify the absolute abundance of each unique TCRbeta CDR3 rearrangement, sequence reads were collapsed and filtered. For each sample, productive Simpson clonality was calculated as the square root of Simpson's diversity index over productive rearrangements. TCRdb retrieved this table from immuneACCESS and kept in-frame rearrangements only. Not all clones are present; in checked studies, unresolved V genes account for under half, and no reason is known for the remainder. Clone size and the V and J calls come from that table; the DNA yielded D and trimming. In this sample the table shows under 40,000 clones, 75% to 90% of which occur a single time. About 24% of the sample is held by the ten biggest clonotypes.

V drops 2 bases and J drops 1 base, leaving 6 bases in between. Including cysteine and phenylalanine, the CDR3 has 14 amino acids. The DNA shown is the 42-base CDR3, in frame from base 1. CDR1 KGHSH and CDR2 LQKENI are derived from the germline V gene. Study-level results and caveats: How much clinical and demographic metadata was included differed by source and by participant, and the metadata was provided uncurated.

The sample consisted of peripheral blood. The sequence was collected from a man aged 45-65 years with active or convalescent COVID-19. Here the chain combines TRBV18 and TRBJ1-5; 5 matching bases give a weak D call of TRBD1. The CDR3 is CASSPGASNQPQHF. The nucleotide sequence reads as follows: TGTGCCAGCTCACCAGGGGCCAGCAATCAGCCCCAGCATTTT. The full variable domain, with segments outside the CDR3 supplied by the reference TRBV18 and TRBJ1-5 proteins, appears as NAGVMQNPRHLVRRRGQEARLRCSPMKGHSHVYWYRQLPEEGLKFMVYLQKENIIDESGMPKERFSAEFPKEGPSILRIQQVVRGDSAAYFCASSPGASNQPQHFGDGTRLSIL.